Listed here are 32 T cell receptor beta chains from one sample, sequenced in a study of blood T cell repertoires in COVID-19. Sequenced by immunoSEQ multiplex PCR; TCRdb stores in-frame clones only, minus some. The sample has around 260,000 clones; about nine tenths are singletons. Sequencing used PBMCs or T cells enriched from blood (not recorded which). Receptors originate from a woman aged 30 to 39 who had recovered from COVID-19.

The gene calls are TRBV6-5 and TRBJ2-1, with unresolved D. Per germline, CDR1 MNHEY and CDR2 SVGAGI. V was shortened by 9 bases and J by 6 bases, with 15 bases between the two germline ends. The CDR3 is 13 residues long. CDR3 nucleotides: TGTGCCAGTCTAACCCATTCGGGCAATGAGCAGTTCTTC. Protein: CASLTHSGNEQFF.

V is TRBV15 and J is TRBJ1-4; no firm D call. CDR3 size: 16 residues. V was clipped by 2 bases and J by 0 bases, with 10 bases between them. Looked up from germline, CDR1 is LNHNV and CDR2 is YYDKDF (reference sequence). CDR3 amino acids: CATSRTLGPTNEKLFF. DNA of the CDR3: TGTGCCACCAGCAGAACTCTTGGGCCAACTAATGAAAAACTGTTTTTT.

The chain carries TRBV7-2 and TRBJ1-2; possibly TRBD1 for D (6 bases). Germline assignment: CDR1 SGHTA and CDR2 FQGNSA. The CDR3 runs 15 residues. The V end was cut by 2 bases, the J end by 4 bases, with 14 bases between. This chain's CDR3 is CASSLWDTQTYGYTF. The CDR3 DNA is TGTGCCAGCAGCTTATGGGACACGCAAACCTATGGCTACACCTTC.

The gene calls are TRBV5-1 and TRBJ2-2; 7 bases are a match to TRBD1. Trimming cost V 4 bases and J 7 bases; bases outside gene matches: 10. Germline assignment: CDR1 SGHRS and CDR2 YFSETQ. There are 15 residues in the CDR3. Written as DNA, the CDR3 is TGCGCCAGCAGCCGAGACAGGGTACAGGGCGGGGAGCTGTTTTTT. Its translation: CASSRDRVQGGELFF.

This clone was seen only once. The V and J genes are TRBV3-1 (or the pseudogene TRBV3-2) and TRBJ2-7, with TRBD1 matching 8 bases. The germline V gene encodes CDR1 LGHDT and CDR2 YNNKEL (reference sequence). This CDR3 is 15 amino acids long. V was pared by 1 base and J by 4 bases, with 6 bases of the junction left unmatched. The CDR3 DNA reads TGTGCCAGCAGCCAAGTCTCAGGGGGCGCGTACGAGCAGTACTTC. Protein product: CASSQVSGGAYEQYF.

The gene calls are TRBV19 and TRBJ2-7, with 7 bases matching TRBD1. Germline V gives CDR1 LNHDA, CDR2 SQIVND (reference sequence). V trimming: 7 bases; J trimming: 7 bases; junction bases outside the gene matches: 10. The CDR3 runs 13 residues. In DNA, the CDR3 is TGTGCCAGTACTCGACAGGGCTGGGCGGAGCAGTACTTC. Its protein is CASTRQGWAEQYF.

The V gene is TRBV7-8, the J gene TRBJ2-7; the match to TRBD2 covers 10 bases. The CDR3 is 16 amino acids. After removal of 4 bases from V and 4 bases from J, the junction contained 10 bases not matched to a gene. CDR1 is SGHVS, CDR2 FQNEAQ, per germline. The CDR3 here is CASSSALAGERYEQYF. The CDR3, as DNA: TGTGCCAGCAGCTCAGCCCTAGCGGGAGAAAGATACGAGCAGTACTTC.

V usage is TRBV11-2 and J usage is TRBJ2-3, with 7 bases identical to TRBD1. V lost 5 bases and J lost 0; bases outside the gene matches: 8. Germline V gives CDR1 SGHAT, CDR2 FQNNGV. This CDR3 has 16 amino acids. The CDR3 sequence is CASSPGTASSTDTQYF. CDR3 DNA sequence: TGTGCCAGCAGCCCTGGGACAGCGTCTAGCACAGATACGCAGTATTTT.

The chain recombines TRBV7-8 with TRBJ2-7, with a weak D call TRBD1 (6 bases). The CDR3 has 13 amino acids. Germline V gene sequence: CDR1 SGHVS, CDR2 FQNEAQ. Trimming removed 0 bases at V and 13 bases at J, with 16 bases between. This chain's CDR3 is CASSLAHGSRGYF. CDR3 bases: TGTGCCAGCAGCTTAGCGCATGGCAGCAGGGGATACTTC.

This clone was seen once. The V and J genes are TRBV7-2 and TRBJ2-7; 9 nucleotides agree with TRBD2. Germline loops: CDR1 SGHTA, CDR2 FQGNSA. This CDR3 spans 16 amino acids. Losses at the gene ends were 4 bases for V and 5 bases for J; bases not matched to a gene: 12. The CDR3 loop is CASSYFGGRAVNEQYF. CDR3 in DNA: TGTGCCAGCAGCTACTTCGGCGGGAGGGCCGTAAACGAGCAGTACTTC.

The chain combines TRBV9 with TRBJ1-4, with D uncertain. The ends were cut back, 3 bases at V and 4 bases at J, with 13 bases in the middle. The CDR3 has 15 amino acids. Germline values: CDR1 SGDLS, CDR2 YYNGEE. The DNA for the CDR3 is TGTGCCAGCAGCGAAAGAACGGGTGGTAATGAAAAACTGTTTTTT. Encoded protein: CASSERTGGNEKLFF.

The rearrangement joins TRBV19 to TRBJ1-1, with TRBD1 matching over 7 bases. Germline lookup yields CDR1 LNHDA and CDR2 SQIVND (reference sequence). This CDR3 has 14 residues. Trimming at V came to 7 bases and at J to 4 bases, leaving 9 bases not matched to a gene. In nucleotides, the CDR3 is TGTGCCAGTATTCGGACTACAGGGGCCACTGAAGCTTTCTTT. This sequence encodes CASIRTTGATEAFF.

This chain links TRBV5-1 with TRBJ2-5, with 9 bases matching TRBD1. V shed 4 bases and J 5 bases; nucleotides not matched to a gene: 12. The CDR3 sequence is 16 residues long. Germline values: CDR1 SGHRS, CDR2 YFSETQ. The CDR3 region is CASSPSQTGGGETQYF. DNA for the CDR3: TGCGCCAGCAGCCCGAGCCAGACAGGGGGAGGGGAGACCCAGTACTTC.

V gene TRBV10-2 combines with J gene TRBJ2-7, with 7 bases that match TRBD2. Trimming took 4 bases from V and 0 from J; bases not matched to a gene: 6. Germline V gives CDR1 WSHSY, CDR2 SAAADI. This CDR3 has 15 amino acids. CDR3 coding DNA: TGCGCCAGCAGTGGTGGGGCTAGCGGCTCCTACGAGCAGTACTTC. Its protein is CASSGGASGSYEQYF.

The gene calls are TRBV3-1 (or the pseudogene TRBV3-2) and TRBJ2-1; D is unresolved. The CDR3 contains 12 residues. Trimming removed 0 bases from V and 10 bases from J, with 7 bases in between. CDR1 is LGHDT and CDR2 is YNNKEL in the germline V gene (reference sequence). The CDR3 sequence is CASSQDVREQFF. The DNA of the CDR3 is TGTGCCAGCAGCCAAGATGTTCGGGAGCAGTTCTTC.

This chain connects TRBV7-2 to TRBJ1-5, with unresolved D. Trimming removed 5 bases from V and 6 bases from J, with 11 bases in between. Germline V gene sequence: CDR1 SGHTA, CDR2 FQGNSA. The CDR3 has 13 amino acids. DNA for the CDR3: TGTGCCAGCAGCCACGGGATCTTTCAGCCCCAGCATTTT. Its translation is CASSHGIFQPQHF.

This rearrangement joins TRBV19 to TRBJ1-5; D perhaps matches TRBD1 (6 bases). This CDR3 is 15 amino acids long. Trimming pared 6 bases from V and 4 bases from J, leaving 16 bases between. Germline CDR1 is LNHDA and CDR2 is SQIVND (reference sequence). The CDR3 here is CASRGSGTPNQPQHF. In DNA, the CDR3 is TGTGCCAGTAGAGGGTCCGGGACACCAAATCAGCCCCAGCATTTT.

V gene TRBV25-1 combines with J gene TRBJ2-1; 8 bases line up with TRBD2. This CDR3 comprises 15 residues. The V and J ends lost 2 bases and 5 bases, in that order; junction bases with no gene match: 5. The germline CDR1 and CDR2 sequences are MGHDK and SYGVNS. The CDR3 reads CASSERGLGNNEQFF. As DNA, the CDR3 is TGTGCCAGCAGTGAAAGGGGACTAGGCAACAATGAGCAGTTCTTC. Based on the CDR3 plus reference TRBV25-1 and TRBJ2-1, the full variable domain is EADIYQTPRYLVIGTGKKITLECSQTMGHDKMYWYQQDPGMELHLIHYSYGVNSTEKGDLSSESTVSRIRTEHFPLTLESARPSHTSQYLCASSERGLGNNEQFFGPGTRLTVL.

V is TRBV19 and J is TRBJ2-3; the match to TRBD2 covers 12 bases. Trimming took 9 bases from V and 0 from J; bases not matched to a gene: 7. CDR1 LNHDA and CDR2 SQIVND come from the germline V gene (reference sequence). This CDR3 contains 16 residues. Here the CDR3 DNA reads TGTGCCAGCCGAACCGGACTAGCGGGAAGCACAGATACGCAGTATTTT. Translation: CASRTGLAGSTDTQYF.

The V gene is TRBV28, the J gene TRBJ1-1, with 9 bases fitting TRBD1. This CDR3 spans 13 amino acids. J gave up 3 bases and V 8 bases, and 4 bases lay outside the gene matches. Germline lookup yields CDR1 MDHEN and CDR2 SYDVKM. The CDR3 DNA reads as TGTGCCAGCCGGGACAGGGTGGACACTGAAGCTTTCTTT. Its translation is CASRDRVDTEAFF. The whole variable domain, filled in from reference TRBV28 and TRBJ1-1, reads DVKVTQSSRYLVKRTGEKVFLECVQDMDHENMFWYRQDPGLGLRLIYFSYDVKMKEKGDIPEGYSVSREKKERFSLILESASTNQTSMYLCASRDRVDTEAFFGQGTRLTVV.

CDR3 loop: CASSLTGGSYNEQFF. For the CDR3, the DNA is TGCGCCAGCAGCCTGACAGGGGGCTCCTACAATGAGCAGTTCTTC. V usage is TRBV4-3 and J usage is TRBJ2-1, with TRBD1 identical over 9 bases. CDR3 size: 15 residues. Germline CDR1 reads LGHNA; CDR2 reads YSLEER. V dropped 4 bases and J dropped 0; count of bases not matched to a gene: 1.

The V gene is TRBV6-5, the J gene TRBJ2-1; TRBD2 agrees at 12 bases. V lost 5 bases and J lost 6; bases outside the gene matches: 5. Germline CDR1 reads MNHEY; CDR2 reads SVGAGI. The length of the CDR3 is 15 residues. The CDR3 bases are TGTGCCAGCAGTCGAGGACTAGCGGGACGCAATGAGCAGTTCTTC. Amino acid sequence: CASSRGLAGRNEQFF.

This chain connects TRBV5-4 to TRBJ2-2; 16 positions match TRBD2. Germline CDR1 SGHNT, CDR2 YYREEE (reference sequence). Unmatched junction bases numbered 3, after V lost 4 bases and J lost 0 bases. The CDR3 runs 18 residues. CDR3 DNA: TGTGCCAGCAGCACGGGACTAGCGGGAGGGGCGAACACCGGGGAGCTGTTTTTT. Its translation: CASSTGLAGGANTGELFF. Full variable domain (outside the CDR3, taken from reference TRBV5-4 and TRBJ2-2): ETGVTQSPTHLIKTRGQQVTLRCSSQSGHNTVSWYQQALGQGPQFIFQYYREEENGRGNFPPRFSGLQFPNYSSELNVNALELDDSALYLCASSTGLAGGANTGELFFGEGSRLTVL.

CDR3 DNA: TGTGCCAGTAGGCCCCCCCCACAGGAGAGGACAGATACGCAGTATTTT. This encodes CASRPPPQERTDTQYF. The rearrangement uses TRBV19 and TRBJ2-3; D is perhaps TRBD1 (5 bases). The germline V and J ends were trimmed by 6 bases and 3 bases, with 19 bases remaining between them. This CDR3 is 16 amino acids long. CDR1 is LNHDA, CDR2 SQIVND, per germline (reference sequence). The complete variable domain, with remaining parts taken from reference TRBV19 and TRBJ2-3, reads DGGITQSPKYLFRKEGQNVTLSCEQNLNHDAMYWYRQDPGQGLRLIYYSQIVNDFQKGDIAEGYSVSREKKESFPLTVTSAQKNPTAFYLCASRPPPQERTDTQYFGPGTRLTVL.

The DNA of the CDR3 is TGTGCCAGCAGTTTCCAATATAATTCACCCCTCCACTTT. This sequence encodes CASSFQYNSPLHF. The rearrangement links TRBV28 to TRBJ1-6; D not certain. V gave up 3 bases and J gave up 4 bases, with 4 bases separating them. The germline V gene encodes CDR1 MDHEN and CDR2 SYDVKM. The CDR3 sequence is 13 residues long.

This clone was detected once. The chain has TRBV28 and TRBJ1-6; possible D gene TRBD1, 5 bases. Germline CDR1 and CDR2: MDHEN and SYDVKM. This CDR3 region has 16 residues. Trimming took off 5 bases at V and 10 bases at J, with 21 bases between the two ends. CDR3 nucleotides: TGTGCCAGCAGTCCGACCCCCTTTGGGGGGGGGTCACCCCTCCACTTT. It translates to CASSPTPFGGGSPLHF.

This chain links TRBV5-6 with TRBJ2-7; 7 bases map to TRBD1. Looked up from germline, CDR1 is SGHDT and CDR2 is YYEEEE. V dropped 0 bases and J dropped 5; count of bases not matched to a gene: 5. This CDR3 contains 14 residues. CDR3 bases: TGTGCCAGCAGCTTGGCCGGGACAGCCGACGAGCAGTACTTC. Its translation: CASSLAGTADEQYF.

The chain carries TRBV7-3 and TRBJ2-1, with 8 bases that match TRBD2. V shed 4 bases, J shed 5 bases, and the junction held 4 bases outside the gene matches. CDR1 SGHTA and CDR2 FQGTGA come from the germline V gene. The CDR3 is made up of 14 amino acids. In DNA, the CDR3 is TGTGCCAGCAGCTCTAGCGGGTCCAACAATGAGCAGTTCTTC. This gives the protein CASSSSGSNNEQFF.

This sequence joins TRBV7-9 and TRBJ1-2, with TRBD1 identical over 9 bases. V gave up 1 base and J gave up 7 bases; unmatched junction bases: 4. CDR1 SEHNR and CDR2 FQNEAQ come from the germline V gene (reference sequence). This CDR3 comprises 14 residues. The CDR3 region has the DNA TGTGCCAGCAGCTTAGGGGGACAGGGTCCTGGCTACACCTTC. Protein product: CASSLGGQGPGYTF.

The rearrangement uses TRBV7-3 and TRBJ2-3; 10 nucleotides line up with TRBD2. V was pared by 2 bases and J by 1 base, with 3 bases of the junction left unmatched. The CDR3 is 16 residues long. Germline loops: CDR1 SGHTA, CDR2 FQGTGA. The CDR3 is CASSLGLAERTDTQYF. CDR3 nucleotides: TGTGCCAGCAGCTTAGGACTAGCGGAGCGCACAGATACGCAGTATTTT.

The chain is built from TRBV29-1 and TRBJ2-7, with D unclear. The germline CDR1 and CDR2 sequences are SQVTM and ANQGSEA. Trimming removed 4 bases from V and 5 bases from J, with 15 bases in between. There are 13 residues in the CDR3. The CDR3 protein is CSVVLAGLHEQYF. CDR3 bases: TGCAGCGTTGTATTGGCAGGTTTACACGAGCAGTACTTC.

The chain couples TRBV7-2 to TRBJ2-1; D not resolved. The ends were cut back, 6 bases at V and 6 bases at J, with 9 bases in the middle. Germline loops: CDR1 SGHTA, CDR2 FQGNSA. The CDR3 contains 12 residues. CDR3 sequence: CASRRDSNEQFF. The CDR3 DNA is TGTGCCAGCAGACGAGATAGCAATGAGCAGTTCTTC. Together with reference TRBV7-2 and TRBJ2-1, the CDR3 gives the full variable domain: GAGVSQSPSNKVTEKGKDVELRCDPISGHTALYWYRQSLGQGLEFLIYFQGNSAPDKSGLPSDRFSAERTGGSVSTLTIQRTQQEDSAVYLCASRRDSNEQFFGPGTRLTVL.